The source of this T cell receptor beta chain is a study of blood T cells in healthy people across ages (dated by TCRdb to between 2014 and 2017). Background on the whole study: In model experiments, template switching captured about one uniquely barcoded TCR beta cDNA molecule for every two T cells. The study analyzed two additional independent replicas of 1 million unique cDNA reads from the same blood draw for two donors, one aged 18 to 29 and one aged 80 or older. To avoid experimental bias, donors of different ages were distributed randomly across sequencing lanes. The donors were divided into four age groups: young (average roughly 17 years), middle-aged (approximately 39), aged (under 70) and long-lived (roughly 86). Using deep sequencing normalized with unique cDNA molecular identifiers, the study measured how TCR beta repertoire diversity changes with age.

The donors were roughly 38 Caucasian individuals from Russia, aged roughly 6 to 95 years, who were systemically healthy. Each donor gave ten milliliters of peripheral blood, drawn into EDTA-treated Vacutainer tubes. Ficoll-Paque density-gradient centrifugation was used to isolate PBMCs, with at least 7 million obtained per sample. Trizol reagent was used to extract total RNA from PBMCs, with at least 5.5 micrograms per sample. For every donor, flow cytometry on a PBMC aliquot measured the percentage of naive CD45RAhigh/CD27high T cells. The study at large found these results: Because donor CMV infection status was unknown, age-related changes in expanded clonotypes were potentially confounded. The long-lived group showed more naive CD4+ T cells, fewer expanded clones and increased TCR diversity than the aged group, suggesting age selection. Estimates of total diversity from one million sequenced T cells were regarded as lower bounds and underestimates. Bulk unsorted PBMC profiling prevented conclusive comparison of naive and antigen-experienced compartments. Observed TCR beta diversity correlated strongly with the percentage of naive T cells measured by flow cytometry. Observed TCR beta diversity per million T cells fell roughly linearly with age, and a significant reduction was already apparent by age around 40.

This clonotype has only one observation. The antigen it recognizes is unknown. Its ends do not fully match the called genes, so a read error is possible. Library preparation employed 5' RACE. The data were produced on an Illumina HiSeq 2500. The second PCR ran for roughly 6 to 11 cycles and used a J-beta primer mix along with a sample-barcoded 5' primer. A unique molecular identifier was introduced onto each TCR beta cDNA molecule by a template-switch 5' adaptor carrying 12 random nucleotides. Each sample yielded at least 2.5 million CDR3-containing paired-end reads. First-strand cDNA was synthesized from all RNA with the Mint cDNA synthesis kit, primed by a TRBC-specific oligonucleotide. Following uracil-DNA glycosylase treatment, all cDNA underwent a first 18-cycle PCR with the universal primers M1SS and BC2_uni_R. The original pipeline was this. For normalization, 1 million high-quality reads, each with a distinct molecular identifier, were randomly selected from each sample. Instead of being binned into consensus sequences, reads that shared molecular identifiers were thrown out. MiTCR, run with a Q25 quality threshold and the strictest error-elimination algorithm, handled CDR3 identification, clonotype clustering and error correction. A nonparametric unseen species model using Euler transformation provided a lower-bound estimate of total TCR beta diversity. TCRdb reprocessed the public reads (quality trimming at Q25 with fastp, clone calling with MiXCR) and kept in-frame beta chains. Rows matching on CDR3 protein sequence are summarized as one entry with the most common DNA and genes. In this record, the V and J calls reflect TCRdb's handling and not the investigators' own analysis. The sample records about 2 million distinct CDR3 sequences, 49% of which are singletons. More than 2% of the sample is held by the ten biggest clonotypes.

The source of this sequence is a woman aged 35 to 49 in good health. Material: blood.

The DNA sequence reads TGTGCCAGCAGCTTCCGGGGCAGGGCAGAGGCCCAGTACTTC. Its translation is CASSFRGRAEAQYF. The sequence joins TRBV9 to TRBJ2-5; the D gene could be TRBD1 or TRBD2, each one agreeing over 5 bases. The CDR3 sequence holds 14 residues, the cysteine and phenylalanine included. Kept here is only the CDR3 DNA, which spans 42 bases and is read in frame from base 1. The germline V gene supplies CDR1 SGDLS and CDR2 YYNGEE.